This T cell receptor (beta chain) stems from a study of cytomegalovirus exposure and HLA in healthy donors. Findings and caveats of the study: Later genetic work tied a missense DCLRE1C variant to beta-chain V and J trimming. TCR beta chains associated with HLA were, in a later analysis, more clonally expanded than equally common others.

Each of the donors was a healthy bone marrow donor. Worth noting for this clone: The target antigen is unknown.

60 Vbeta and 13 Jbeta primers were used in PCR. The protocol was immunoSEQ multiplex PCR, while the TCRdb copy is restricted to in-frame clones and leaves out a portion. In the table there are fewer than 130,000 clones, 70% to 85% of which are singletons. The sequencing input was PBMCs. The source is a man aged 25 to 45 in good health and CMV-seropositive.

The CDR3 sequence is CSVVSPLEGRSYNEQFF. CDR3 coding DNA: TGCAGCGTTGTTTCTCCACTGGAGGGAAGGTCCTACAATGAGCAGTTCTTC. The V call is TRBV29-1, the J call TRBJ2-1, with a possible D match to TRBD2 (6 bases). Looked up from germline, CDR1 is SQVTM and CDR2 is ANQGSEA. The ends were cut back, 4 bases at V and 1 base at J, with 20 bases in the middle. CDR3 length: 17 amino acids.